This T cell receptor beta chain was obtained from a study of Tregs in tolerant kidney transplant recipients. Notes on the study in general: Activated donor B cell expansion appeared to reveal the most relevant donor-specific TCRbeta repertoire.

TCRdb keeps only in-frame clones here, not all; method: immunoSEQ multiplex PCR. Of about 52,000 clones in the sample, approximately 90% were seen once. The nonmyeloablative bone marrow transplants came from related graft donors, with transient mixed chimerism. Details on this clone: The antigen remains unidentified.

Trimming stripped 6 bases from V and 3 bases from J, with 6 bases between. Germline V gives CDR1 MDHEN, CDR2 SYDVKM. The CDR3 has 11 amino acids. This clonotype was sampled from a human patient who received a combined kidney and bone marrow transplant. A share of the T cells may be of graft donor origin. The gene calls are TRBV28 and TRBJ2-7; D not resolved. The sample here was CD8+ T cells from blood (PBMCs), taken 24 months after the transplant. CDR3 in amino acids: CASRHSYEQYF. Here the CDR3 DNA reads TGTGCCAGCAGGCACAGCTACGAGCAGTACTTC.